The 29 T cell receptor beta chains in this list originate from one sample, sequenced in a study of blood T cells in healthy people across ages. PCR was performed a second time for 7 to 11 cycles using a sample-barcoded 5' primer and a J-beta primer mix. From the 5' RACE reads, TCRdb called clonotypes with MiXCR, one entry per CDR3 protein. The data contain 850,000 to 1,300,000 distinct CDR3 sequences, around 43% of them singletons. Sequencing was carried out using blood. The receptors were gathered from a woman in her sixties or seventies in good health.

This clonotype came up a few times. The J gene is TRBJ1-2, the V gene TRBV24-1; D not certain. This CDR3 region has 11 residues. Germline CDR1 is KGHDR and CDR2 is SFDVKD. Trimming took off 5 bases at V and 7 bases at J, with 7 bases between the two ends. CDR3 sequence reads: CATSGLGGYTF. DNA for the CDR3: TGTGCCACCAGTGGCTTAGGTGGCTACACCTTC.

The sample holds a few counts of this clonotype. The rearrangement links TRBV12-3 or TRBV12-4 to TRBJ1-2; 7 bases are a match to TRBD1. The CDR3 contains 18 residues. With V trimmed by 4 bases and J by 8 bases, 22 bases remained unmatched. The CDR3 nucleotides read TGTGCCAGCAGTTCCACCCTTTCGAGATCGAGGGGGCGCGGCGGCTACACCTTC. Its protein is CASSSTLSRSRGRGGYTF.

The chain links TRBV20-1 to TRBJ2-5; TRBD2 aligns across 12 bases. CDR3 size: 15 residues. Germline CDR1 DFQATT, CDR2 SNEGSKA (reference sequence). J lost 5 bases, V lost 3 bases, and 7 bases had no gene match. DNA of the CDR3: TGCAGTGCTAGCATCGTGACTAGCGGGAGTGAGACCCAGTACTTC. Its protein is CSASIVTSGSETQYF.

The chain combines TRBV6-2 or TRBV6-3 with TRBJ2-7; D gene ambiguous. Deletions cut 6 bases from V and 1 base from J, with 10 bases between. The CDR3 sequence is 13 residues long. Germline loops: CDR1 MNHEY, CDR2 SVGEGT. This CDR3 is CASRPLVSYEQYF. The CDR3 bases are TGTGCCAGCAGACCATTAGTATCCTACGAGCAGTACTTC.

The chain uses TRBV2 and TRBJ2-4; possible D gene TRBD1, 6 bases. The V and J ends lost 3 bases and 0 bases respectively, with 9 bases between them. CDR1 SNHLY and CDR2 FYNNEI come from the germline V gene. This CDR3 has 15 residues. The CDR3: CASSEARGAKNIQYF. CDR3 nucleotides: TGTGCCAGCAGTGAGGCCAGGGGAGCCAAAAACATTCAGTACTTC.

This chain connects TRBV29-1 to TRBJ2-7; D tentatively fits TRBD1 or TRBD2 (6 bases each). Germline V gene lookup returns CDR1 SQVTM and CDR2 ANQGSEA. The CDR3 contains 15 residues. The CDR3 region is CSLLPRGRASYEQYF. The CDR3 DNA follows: TGCAGTTTATTACCCCGGGGGCGAGCTTCATACGAGCAGTACTTC.

CDR3 in DNA: TGTGCCACCAGCAGAGGCCTTGACATAAACTACGAGCAGTACTTC. This translates into CATSRGLDINYEQYF. The chain recombines TRBV15 with TRBJ2-5; D call uncertain. The J call is doubtful: the DNA matches TRBJ2-7 better. The CDR3 consists of 15 residues. The germline V gene has CDR1 LNHNV and CDR2 YYDKDF (reference sequence).

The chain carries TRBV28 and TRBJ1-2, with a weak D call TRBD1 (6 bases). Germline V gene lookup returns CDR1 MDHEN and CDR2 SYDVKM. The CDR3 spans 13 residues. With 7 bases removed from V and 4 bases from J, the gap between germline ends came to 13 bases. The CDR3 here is CASNPGASYGYTF. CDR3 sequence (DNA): TGTGCCAGCAACCCGGGGGCTTCCTATGGCTACACCTTC.

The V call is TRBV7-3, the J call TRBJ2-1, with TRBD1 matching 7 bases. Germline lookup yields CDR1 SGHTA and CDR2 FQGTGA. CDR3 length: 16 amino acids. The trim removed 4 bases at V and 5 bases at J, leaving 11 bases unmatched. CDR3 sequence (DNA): TGTGCCAGCAGCTCACGAGTGACAGGGATTAACAATGAGCAGTTCTTC. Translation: CASSSRVTGINNEQFF.

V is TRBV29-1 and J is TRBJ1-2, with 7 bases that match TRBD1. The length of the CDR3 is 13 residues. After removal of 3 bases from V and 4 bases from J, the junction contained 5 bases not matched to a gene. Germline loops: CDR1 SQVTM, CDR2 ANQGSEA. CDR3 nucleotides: TGCAGCGTTGATTCAGGGGGTGGCTATGGCTACACCTTC. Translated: CSVDSGGGYGYTF.

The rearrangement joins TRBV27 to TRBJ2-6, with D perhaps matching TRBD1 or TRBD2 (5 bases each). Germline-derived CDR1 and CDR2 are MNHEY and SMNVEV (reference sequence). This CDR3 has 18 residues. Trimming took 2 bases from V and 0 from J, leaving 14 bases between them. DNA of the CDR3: TGTGCCAGCAGTTTACTAGGACATGGAGGCTCTGGGGCCAACGTCCTGACTTTC. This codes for CASSLLGHGGSGANVLTF.

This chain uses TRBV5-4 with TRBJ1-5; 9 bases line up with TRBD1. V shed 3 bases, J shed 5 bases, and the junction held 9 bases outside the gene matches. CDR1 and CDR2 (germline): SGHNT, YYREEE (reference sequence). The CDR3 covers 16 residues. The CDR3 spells CASSSGTGGFDQPQHF. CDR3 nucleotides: TGTGCCAGCAGCTCAGGCACAGGGGGCTTTGATCAGCCCCAGCATTTT.

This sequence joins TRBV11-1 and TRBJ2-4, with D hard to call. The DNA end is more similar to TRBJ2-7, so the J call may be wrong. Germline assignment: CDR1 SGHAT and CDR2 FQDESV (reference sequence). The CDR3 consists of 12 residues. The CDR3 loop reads CASSHIRYEQYF. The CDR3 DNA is TGTGCCAGCAGCCATATCCGTTACGAGCAGTACTTC.

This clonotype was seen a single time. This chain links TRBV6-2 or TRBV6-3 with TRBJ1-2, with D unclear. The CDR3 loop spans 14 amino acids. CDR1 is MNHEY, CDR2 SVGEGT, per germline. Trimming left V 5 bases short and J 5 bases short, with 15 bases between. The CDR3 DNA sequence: TGTGCCAGCAGTGACAAGGCAGCAGCTTATGGCTACACCTTC. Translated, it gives CASSDKAAAYGYTF.

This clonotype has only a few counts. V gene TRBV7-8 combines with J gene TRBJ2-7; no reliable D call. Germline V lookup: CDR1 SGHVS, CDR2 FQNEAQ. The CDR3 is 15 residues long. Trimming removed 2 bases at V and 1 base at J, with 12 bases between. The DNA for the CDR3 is TGTGCCAGCAGCTTATCTACGGAACTTTCCTACGAGCAGTACTTC. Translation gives CASSLSTELSYEQYF.

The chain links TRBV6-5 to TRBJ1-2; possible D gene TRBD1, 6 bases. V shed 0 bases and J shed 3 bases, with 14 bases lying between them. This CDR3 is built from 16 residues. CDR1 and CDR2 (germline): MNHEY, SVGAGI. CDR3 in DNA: TGTGCCAGCAGTTACTCTTCGACAGGTCTTTACTATGGCTACACCTTC. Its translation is CASSYSSTGLYYGYTF.

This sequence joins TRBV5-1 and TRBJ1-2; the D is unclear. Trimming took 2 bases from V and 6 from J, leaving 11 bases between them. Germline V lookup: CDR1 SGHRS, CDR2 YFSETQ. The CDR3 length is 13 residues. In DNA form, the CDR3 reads TGCGCCAGCAGCTTTAGGGCCTACGATGGCTACACCTTC. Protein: CASSFRAYDGYTF.

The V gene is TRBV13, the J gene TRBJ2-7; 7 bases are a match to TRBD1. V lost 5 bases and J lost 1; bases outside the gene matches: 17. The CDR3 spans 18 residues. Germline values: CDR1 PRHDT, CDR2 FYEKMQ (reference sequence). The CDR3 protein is CASSPQPHRGEVSYEQYF. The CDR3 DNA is TGTGCCAGCAGCCCCCAACCTCACAGGGGCGAAGTGTCCTACGAGCAGTACTTC. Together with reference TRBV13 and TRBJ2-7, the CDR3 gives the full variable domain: AAGVIQSPRHLIKEKRETATLKCYPIPRHDTVYWYQQGPGQDPQFLISFYEKMQSDKGSIPDRFSAQQFSDYHSELNMSSLELGDSALYFCASSPQPHRGEVSYEQYFGPGTRLTVT.

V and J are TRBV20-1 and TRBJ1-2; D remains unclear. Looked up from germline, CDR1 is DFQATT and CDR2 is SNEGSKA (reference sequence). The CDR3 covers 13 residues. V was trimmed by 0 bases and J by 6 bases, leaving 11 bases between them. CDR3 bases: TGCAGTGCTAGAGATCCCCGGGGAGATGGCTACACCTTC. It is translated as CSARDPRGDGYTF.

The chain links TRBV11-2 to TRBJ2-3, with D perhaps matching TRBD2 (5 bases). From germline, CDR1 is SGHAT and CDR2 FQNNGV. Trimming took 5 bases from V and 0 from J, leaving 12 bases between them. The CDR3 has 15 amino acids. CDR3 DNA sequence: TGTGCCAGCAGCACACTCGGGAAAAGCACAGATACGCAGTATTTT. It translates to CASSTLGKSTDTQYF.

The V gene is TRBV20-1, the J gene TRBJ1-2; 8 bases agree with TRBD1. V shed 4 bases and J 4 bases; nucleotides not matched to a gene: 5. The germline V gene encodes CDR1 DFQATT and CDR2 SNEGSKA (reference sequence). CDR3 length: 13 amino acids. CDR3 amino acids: CSATPTGAYGYTF. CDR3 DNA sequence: TGCAGTGCTACCCCGACAGGGGCCTATGGCTACACCTTC.

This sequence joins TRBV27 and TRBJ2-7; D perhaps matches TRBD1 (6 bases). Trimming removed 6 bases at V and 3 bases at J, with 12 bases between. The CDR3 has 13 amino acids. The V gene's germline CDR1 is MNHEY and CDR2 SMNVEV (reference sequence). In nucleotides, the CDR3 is TGTGCCAGCAGGAGGACAGCCTTCTACGAGCAGTACTTC. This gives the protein CASRRTAFYEQYF.

CDR3: CASLASTSTDTQYF. The CDR3 coding sequence is TGTGCCAGCCTAGCGTCCACTAGCACAGATACGCAGTATTTT. The chain combines TRBV3-1 with TRBJ2-3; D is perhaps TRBD2 (6 bases). V gave up 8 bases and J gave up 0 bases, with 12 bases separating them. Germline values: CDR1 LGHDT, CDR2 YNNKEL (reference sequence). This CDR3 spans 14 amino acids.

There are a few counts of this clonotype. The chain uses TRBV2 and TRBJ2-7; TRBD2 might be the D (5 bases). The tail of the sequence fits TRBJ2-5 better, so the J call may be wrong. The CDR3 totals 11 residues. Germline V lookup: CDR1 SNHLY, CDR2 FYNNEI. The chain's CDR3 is CASSGEGTQYF. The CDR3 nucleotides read TGTGCCAGCAGTGGAGAGGGGACCCAGTACTTC.

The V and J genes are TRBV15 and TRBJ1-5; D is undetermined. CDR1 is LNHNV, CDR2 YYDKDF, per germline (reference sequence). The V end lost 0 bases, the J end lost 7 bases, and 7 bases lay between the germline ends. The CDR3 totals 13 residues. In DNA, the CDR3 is TGTGCCACCAGCAGAGACCAAGGGCAGCCCCAGCATTTT. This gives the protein CATSRDQGQPQHF. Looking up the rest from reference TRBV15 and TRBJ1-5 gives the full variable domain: DAMVIQNPRYQVTQFGKPVTLSCSQTLNHNVMYWYQQKSSQAPKLLFHYYDKDFNNEADTPDNFQSRRPNTSFCFLDIRSPGLGDTAMYLCATSRDQGQPQHFGDGTRLSIL.

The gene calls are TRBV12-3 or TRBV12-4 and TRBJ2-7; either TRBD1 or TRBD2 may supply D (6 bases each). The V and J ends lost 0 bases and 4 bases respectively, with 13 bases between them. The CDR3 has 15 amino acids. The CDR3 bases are TGTGCCAGCAGTTTAGCGCTGGGGGGCGGTTACGAGCAGTACTTC. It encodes CASSLALGGGYEQYF.

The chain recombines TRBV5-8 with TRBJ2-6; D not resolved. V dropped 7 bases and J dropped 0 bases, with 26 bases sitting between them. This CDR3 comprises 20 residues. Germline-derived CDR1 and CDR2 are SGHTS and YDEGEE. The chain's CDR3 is CASESNFGRSEYSGANVLTF. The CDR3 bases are TGTGCCAGCGAATCGAACTTCGGACGGAGTGAATACTCTGGGGCCAACGTCCTGACTTTC.

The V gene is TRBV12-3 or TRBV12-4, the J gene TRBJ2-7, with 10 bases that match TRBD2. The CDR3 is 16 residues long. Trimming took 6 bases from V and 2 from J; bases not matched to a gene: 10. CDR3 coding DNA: TGTGCCAGCAGGCCCCCCGGGACTAGCGTTACCTACGAGCAGTACTTC. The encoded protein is CASRPPGTSVTYEQYF.

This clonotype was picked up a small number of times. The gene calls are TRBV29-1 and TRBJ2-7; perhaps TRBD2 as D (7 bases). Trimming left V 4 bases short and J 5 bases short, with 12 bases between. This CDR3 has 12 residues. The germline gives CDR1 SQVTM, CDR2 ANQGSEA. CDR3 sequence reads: CSVARGANEQYF. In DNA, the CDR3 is TGCAGCGTTGCTCGGGGGGCAAACGAGCAGTACTTC.